The 10 T cell receptor beta chains below all came from one sample that was sequenced in a study of cytomegalovirus exposure and HLA in healthy donors. With 60 Vbeta and 13 Jbeta primers, the PCR was carried out. TCRdb's copy holds only in-frame clones and misses some; the assay was immunoSEQ multiplex PCR. The sample lists about 92,000 clones, more than 75% seen once, with around 2% in the top ten. Sequenced: PBMCs. The receptors were gathered from a man between 18 and 35 years old in good health and CMV-seronegative.

This chain links TRBV5-8 with TRBJ2-1; D is perhaps TRBD2 (6 bases). The CDR3 spans 16 residues. Looked up from germline, CDR1 is SGHTS and CDR2 is YDEGEE. V dropped 4 bases and J dropped 9 bases, with 23 bases sitting between them. CDR3 region: CASSVTGTRDHSEQFF. The CDR3 DNA reads as TGTGCCAGCAGCGTCACCGGGACGCGGGACCACAGTGAGCAGTTCTTC.

The genes are TRBV6-1 and TRBJ1-4, with D maybe TRBD1 (5 bases). Germline CDR1 and CDR2: MNHNS and SASEGT. The CDR3 runs to 16 residues. Trimming shortened V by 2 bases and J by 0 bases, and 10 bases separated the two germline ends. CDR3 nucleotide sequence: TGTGCCAGCAGTGAACGACAGTTTTCAACTAATGAAAAACTGTTTTTT. Its translation is CASSERQFSTNEKLFF.

This chain uses TRBV7-8 with TRBJ2-7; tentatively, D is TRBD1 (5 bases). V was trimmed by 1 base and J by 0 bases, leaving 10 bases between them. The CDR3 has 15 amino acids. Looked up from germline, CDR1 is SGHVS and CDR2 is FQNEAQ. The CDR3 DNA reads TGTGCCAGCAGCTTAGTGAAGGGGCACTCCTACGAGCAGTACTTC. Translation gives CASSLVKGHSYEQYF.

This clone appeared a few times. The chain recombines TRBV2 with TRBJ2-7; 9 bases map to TRBD1. The CDR3 runs to 15 residues. Germline V CDR1 and CDR2: SNHLY, FYNNEI. The V segment lost 5 bases and the J segment 3 bases; nucleotides outside the gene matches: 8. CDR3 sequence: CASSLRDRVDYEQYF. The CDR3 nucleotides are TGTGCCAGCAGTTTAAGGGACAGGGTCGACTACGAGCAGTACTTC.

The chain has TRBV19 and TRBJ2-1; 14 nucleotides agree with TRBD2. There are 16 residues in the CDR3. V dropped 5 bases and J dropped 10; count of bases not matched to a gene: 10. The V gene's germline CDR1 is LNHDA and CDR2 SQIVND (reference sequence). CDR3 DNA sequence: TGTGCCAGTAGTCCACCCCGGACTAGCGGGGGGAAGGAGCAGTTCTTC. It is translated as CASSPPRTSGGKEQFF. Filled out from reference TRBV19 and TRBJ2-1, the complete variable domain reads DGGITQSPKYLFRKEGQNVTLSCEQNLNHDAMYWYRQDPGQGLRLIYYSQIVNDFQKGDIAEGYSVSREKKESFPLTVTSAQKNPTAFYLCASSPPRTSGGKEQFFGPGTRLTVL.

The chain couples TRBV6-1 to TRBJ2-7, with D unclear. V lost 2 bases to trimming and J lost 3 bases, with 11 bases between them. The germline CDR1 and CDR2 sequences are MNHNS and SASEGT. The CDR3 runs 14 residues. DNA for the CDR3: TGTGCCAGCAGTGAACTTTTCCCACTCTACGAGCAGTACTTC. It specifies CASSELFPLYEQYF.

This CDR3 is CASSVQSGIAGETQYF. The CDR3 DNA follows: TGTGCCAGCAGCGTCCAAAGTGGGATAGCGGGGGAGACCCAGTACTTC. The chain couples TRBV9 to TRBJ2-5, with TRBD2 identical over 8 bases. Germline CDR1 SGDLS, CDR2 YYNGEE. The CDR3 spans 16 residues. V was pared by 2 bases and J by 5 bases, with 11 bases of the junction left unmatched.

This sequence joins TRBV2 and TRBJ2-5; 8 bases line up with TRBD2. The length of the CDR3 is 14 residues. The germline V gene has CDR1 SNHLY and CDR2 FYNNEI. V was clipped by 4 bases and J by 5 bases; unmatched bases: 6. CDR3 nucleotides: TGTGCCAGCAGTGGGTCAAGCGGGGGTGAGACCCAGTACTTC. Protein: CASSGSSGGETQYF.

This chain joins TRBV7-6 and TRBJ1-1; D ambiguous. Germline V lookup: CDR1 SGHVS, CDR2 FNYEAQ. This CDR3 is built from 13 residues. Trimming took off 1 base at V and 2 bases at J, with 5 bases between the two ends. CDR3: CASSLDKNTEAFF. DNA of the CDR3: TGTGCCAGCAGCTTAGACAAAAACACTGAAGCTTTCTTT.

The chain has TRBV10-3 and TRBJ1-1; D is unresolved. Germline V gene data show CDR1 as ENHRY and CDR2 as SYGVKD. V shed 6 bases and J shed 0 bases, with 8 bases lying between them. This CDR3 has 13 residues. CDR3 region: CAIRKTLNTEAFF. CDR3 nucleotides: TGTGCCATCAGGAAGACTCTGAACACTGAAGCTTTCTTT.